Presented here are 21 T cell receptor beta chains from one specimen sequenced in a study of blood T cell repertoires in COVID-19. Method: immunoSEQ multiplex PCR; TCRdb's copy keeps in-frame clones and lacks some. The top ten clones hold approximately 1% of a sample with 300,000 to 450,000 clones, about 90% of them seen once. Sequenced input: PBMCs or T cells enriched from blood (not recorded which). These receptors originate from a woman aged 30 to 39 who had been exposed to COVID-19.

A few counts support this clone. The CDR3 here is CASKVSGRAYNEQFF. CDR3 nucleotides: TGTGCCAGCAAGGTTAGCGGGAGGGCCTACAATGAGCAGTTCTTC. The chain employs TRBV3-1 (or the pseudogene TRBV3-2) and TRBJ2-1, with 11 positions matching TRBD2. CDR1 LGHDT and CDR2 YNNKEL come from the germline V gene (reference sequence). Losses at the gene ends were 7 bases for V and 2 bases for J; bases not matched to a gene: 4. The CDR3 covers 15 residues.

The chain recombines TRBV11-3 with TRBJ2-1; a weak D match, TRBD2 (6 bases). V was clipped by 10 bases and J by 5 bases, with 15 bases between them. The length of the CDR3 is 13 residues. Germline V lookup: CDR1 SGHNT, CDR2 YENEEA. The CDR3 spells CATRGREHNEQFF. Here the CDR3 DNA reads TGTGCCACCCGTGGGCGGGAACACAATGAGCAGTTCTTC.

V usage is TRBV19 and J usage is TRBJ1-6, with 7 bases lining up with TRBD1. Looked up from germline, CDR1 is LNHDA and CDR2 is SQIVND (reference sequence). V shed 4 bases, J shed 1 base, and the junction held 19 bases outside the gene matches. The CDR3 extends over 21 amino acids. As DNA, the CDR3 is TGTGCCAGTAGTAGGTTTAGCGGACAGGAGGGAAAGGGGTCCTATAATTCACCCCTCCACTTT. It is translated as CASSRFSGQEGKGSYNSPLHF. Based on the CDR3 plus reference TRBV19 and TRBJ1-6, the full variable domain is DGGITQSPKYLFRKEGQNVTLSCEQNLNHDAMYWYRQDPGQGLRLIYYSQIVNDFQKGDIAEGYSVSREKKESFPLTVTSAQKNPTAFYLCASSRFSGQEGKGSYNSPLHFGNGTRLTVT.

J is TRBJ2-1 and V is TRBV5-4, with 10 bases that match TRBD2. Germline V lookup: CDR1 SGHNT, CDR2 YYREEE (reference sequence). V was clipped by 0 bases and J by 5 bases; unmatched bases: 8. The length of the CDR3 is 17 residues. The CDR3 loop reads CASSLGEGLAPNNEQFF. The CDR3 DNA follows: TGTGCCAGCAGCTTGGGTGAGGGACTAGCGCCCAACAATGAGCAGTTCTTC.

The chain is built from TRBV30 and TRBJ1-4, with D perhaps matching TRBD1 (5 bases). Trimming took 3 bases from V and 4 from J, leaving 9 bases between them. This CDR3 region has 13 residues. Germline V lookup: CDR1 GTSNPN, CDR2 SVGIG (reference sequence). CDR3 DNA sequence: TGTGCCTGGAGCACAGGTCGTAATGAAAAACTGTTTTTT. Translating gives CAWSTGRNEKLFF.

There are a few counts of this clone. V usage is TRBV5-6 and J usage is TRBJ2-3; no reliable D call. This CDR3 has 12 residues. The V end lost 2 bases, the J end lost 7 bases, and 8 bases lay between the germline ends. CDR1 is SGHDT, CDR2 YYEEEE, per germline. CDR3 DNA: TGTGCCAGCAGCTTTCCCAGTCATACGCAGTATTTT. Protein sequence: CASSFPSHTQYF.

The chain combines TRBV24-1 with TRBJ2-7; 8 positions agree with TRBD1. Per germline, CDR1 KGHDR and CDR2 SFDVKD. The CDR3 is made up of 13 amino acids. V shed 9 bases, J shed 3 bases, and the junction held 6 bases outside the gene matches. CDR3 in amino acids: CATFDRGLYEQYF. The CDR3 nucleotides are TGTGCCACCTTCGACAGGGGACTCTACGAGCAGTACTTC.

V gene TRBV27 combines with J gene TRBJ2-1; 9 nucleotides match TRBD2. V trimming: 0 bases; J trimming: 4 bases; junction bases outside the gene matches: 4. CDR1 is MNHEY and CDR2 is SMNVEV in the germline V gene (reference sequence). The CDR3 is 16 amino acids. CDR3 nucleotides: TGTGCCAGCAGTTTATCTGCGGGAGGGTTATACAATGAGCAGTTCTTC. This encodes CASSLSAGGLYNEQFF.

The rearrangement uses TRBV5-6 and TRBJ1-2; 9 nucleotides match TRBD1. Germline CDR1 and CDR2: SGHDT and YYEEEE. The J segment lost 3 bases and the V segment lost 0 bases, leaving 15 bases of the junction unmatched. The CDR3 extends over 19 amino acids. CDR3 bases: TGTGCCAGCAGCTTGGGCGTCCGGGACAGGGCAGATCTTGACTATGGCTACACCTTC. This gives the protein CASSLGVRDRADLDYGYTF.

The V gene is TRBV6-5, the J gene TRBJ1-1; no clear D gene. V was pared by 4 bases and J by 4 bases, with 7 bases between. The germline V gene has CDR1 MNHEY and CDR2 SVGAGI. This CDR3 region has 12 residues. The CDR3 DNA reads TGTGCCAGCAGTTGGGAGGGCACTGAAGCTTTCTTT. This translates into CASSWEGTEAFF.

This clone was counted a single time. The chain has TRBV24-1 and TRBJ2-1, with TRBD2 identical over 8 bases. V lost 0 bases, J lost 13 bases, and 10 bases stayed unmatched. The CDR3 totals 15 residues. Germline CDR1 reads KGHDR; CDR2 reads SFDVKD. CDR3 protein: CATSDLDGTSRAQFF. DNA of the CDR3: TGTGCCACCAGTGATTTGGACGGGACTAGTCGTGCTCAGTTCTTC.

V and J are TRBV19 and TRBJ2-1; D is possibly TRBD2 (6 bases). V gave up 5 bases and J gave up 5 bases, with 10 bases separating them. The length of the CDR3 is 13 residues. Germline CDR1 is LNHDA and CDR2 is SQIVND (reference sequence). The CDR3: CASSVAENNEQFF. The CDR3 DNA follows: TGTGCCAGTAGTGTAGCGGAGAACAATGAGCAGTTCTTC.

This clone was counted once. The chain combines TRBV27 with TRBJ2-3, with a possible D match to TRBD1 (5 bases). V was pared by 5 bases and J by 3 bases, with 18 bases between. Germline V gene sequence: CDR1 MNHEY, CDR2 SMNVEV (reference sequence). The CDR3 contains 16 residues. CDR3 nucleotides: TGTGCCAGCAGTCCCCAATCAGGGTTGTGGACAGATACGCAGTATTTT. Translating it yields CASSPQSGLWTDTQYF.

The V gene is TRBV6-5, the J gene TRBJ2-7; a weak D match, TRBD1 (6 bases). V dropped 5 bases and J dropped 3 bases, with 17 bases sitting between them. The germline gives CDR1 MNHEY, CDR2 SVGAGI. The CDR3 runs to 15 residues. The CDR3 sequence: CASSHGPFRGYEQYF. In DNA, the CDR3 is TGTGCCAGCAGTCATGGACCCTTCAGGGGCTACGAGCAGTACTTC.

This chain uses TRBV3-1 (or the pseudogene TRBV3-2) with TRBJ2-3; 13 nucleotides align to TRBD2. This CDR3 has 15 residues. The germline V gene encodes CDR1 LGHDT and CDR2 YNNKEL (reference sequence). V shed 4 bases, J shed 6 bases, and the junction held 4 bases outside the gene matches. The CDR3 loop reads CASSPRTSGSDTQYF. The CDR3 DNA reads TGTGCCAGCAGCCCACGGACTAGCGGGAGTGATACGCAGTATTTT.

V gene TRBV18 combines with J gene TRBJ1-5; a possible D gene is TRBD1 (5 bases). CDR1 is KGHSH and CDR2 is LQKENI in the germline V gene. CDR3 length equals 15 residues. V was pared by 3 bases and J by 11 bases, with 20 bases between. CDR3 amino acids: CASSPGRGPIRAQHF. The CDR3 coding sequence is TGTGCCAGCTCACCCGGGAGGGGCCCGATTCGGGCCCAGCATTTT. Combining the CDR3 with reference TRBV18 and TRBJ1-5 gives the whole variable domain NAGVMQNPRHLVRRRGQEARLRCSPMKGHSHVYWYRQLPEEGLKFMVYLQKENIIDESGMPKERFSAEFPKEGPSILRIQQVVRGDSAAYFCASSPGRGPIRAQHFGDGTRLSIL.

The J gene is TRBJ2-4, the V gene TRBV5-4, with 11 bases matching TRBD2. Germline V CDR1 and CDR2: SGHNT, YYREEE (reference sequence). The J segment lost 7 bases and the V segment lost 4 bases, leaving 4 bases of the junction unmatched. The CDR3 has 14 residues. The CDR3 loop is CASSLTSGSNIQYF. The DNA of the CDR3 is TGTGCCAGCAGCCTCACTAGCGGGAGCAACATTCAGTACTTC.

The chain carries TRBV12-3 or TRBV12-4 and TRBJ2-3, with D possibly matching TRBD1 (5 bases). The CDR3 length is 12 residues. Between the trimmed V and J ends, which lost 5 bases and 9 bases, there was a span of 12 bases. CDR3 in amino acids: CASSQGDGTQYF. The CDR3 nucleotides are TGTGCCAGCAGTCAGGGCGACGGGACGCAGTATTTT.

This chain joins TRBV6-1 and TRBJ2-3, with TRBD2 identical over 10 bases. Germline V CDR1 and CDR2: MNHNS, SASEGT. Trimming cost V 3 bases and J 4 bases; bases outside gene matches: 13. The CDR3 is 18 residues long. The CDR3 spells CASSDRLAGVGAADTQYF. The CDR3 nucleotides read TGTGCCAGCAGTGATCGGCTAGCGGGAGTAGGGGCCGCAGATACGCAGTATTTT.

This chain uses TRBV5-1 with TRBJ1-1; TRBD1 aligns across 11 bases. The V segment lost 0 bases and the J segment 0 bases; nucleotides outside the gene matches: 7. In germline, CDR1 is SGHRS, CDR2 YFSETQ. This CDR3 region has 18 residues. CDR3 DNA: TGCGCCAGCAGCTTGGGTCCGGGACAGGGGGTTATGAACACTGAAGCTTTCTTT. Translated, it gives CASSLGPGQGVMNTEAFF.

The V and J genes are TRBV11-3 and TRBJ1-2; weak D call: TRBD1 (6 bases). Germline loops: CDR1 SGHNT, CDR2 YENEEA. V was clipped by 1 base and J by 3 bases, with 18 bases between them. The CDR3 length is 17 residues. The CDR3 DNA is TGTGCCAGCAGCTTAGGTCGAGGACAGAGAGCCCACTATGGCTACACCTTC. It codes for CASSLGRGQRAHYGYTF. Using reference TRBV11-3 and TRBJ1-2 for the parts outside the CDR3, the full variable domain is EAGVVQSPRYKIIEKKQPVAFWCNPISGHNTLYWYLQNLGQGPELLIRYENEEAVDDSQLPKDRFSAERLKGVDSTLKIQPAELGDSAVYLCASSLGRGQRAHYGYTFGSGTRLTVV.